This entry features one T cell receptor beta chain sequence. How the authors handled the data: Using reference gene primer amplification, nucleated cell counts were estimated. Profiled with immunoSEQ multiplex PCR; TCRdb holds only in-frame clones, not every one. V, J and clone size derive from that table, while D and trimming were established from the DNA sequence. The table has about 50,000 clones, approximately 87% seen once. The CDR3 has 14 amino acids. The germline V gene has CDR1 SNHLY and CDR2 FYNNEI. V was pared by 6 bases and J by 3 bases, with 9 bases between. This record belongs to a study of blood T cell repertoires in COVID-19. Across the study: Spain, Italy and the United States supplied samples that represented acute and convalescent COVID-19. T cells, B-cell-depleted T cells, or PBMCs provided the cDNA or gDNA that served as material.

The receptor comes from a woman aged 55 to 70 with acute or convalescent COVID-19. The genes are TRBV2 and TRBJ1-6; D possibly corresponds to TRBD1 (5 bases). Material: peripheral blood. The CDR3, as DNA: TGTGCCAGCAGCGGCAGGGACTATAATTCACCCCTCCACTTT. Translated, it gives CASSGRDYNSPLHF.